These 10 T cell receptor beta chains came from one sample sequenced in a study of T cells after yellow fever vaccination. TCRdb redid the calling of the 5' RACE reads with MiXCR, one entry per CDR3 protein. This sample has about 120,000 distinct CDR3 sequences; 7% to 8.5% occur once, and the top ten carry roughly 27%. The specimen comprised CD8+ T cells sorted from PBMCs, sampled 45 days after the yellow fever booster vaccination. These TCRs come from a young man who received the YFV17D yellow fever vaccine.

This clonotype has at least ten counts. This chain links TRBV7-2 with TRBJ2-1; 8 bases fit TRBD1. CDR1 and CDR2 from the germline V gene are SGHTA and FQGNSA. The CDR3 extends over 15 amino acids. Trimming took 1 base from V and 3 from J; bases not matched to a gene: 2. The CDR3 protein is CASSLDRGIYNEQFF. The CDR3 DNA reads TGTGCCAGCAGCTTAGACAGGGGGATCTACAATGAGCAGTTCTTC.

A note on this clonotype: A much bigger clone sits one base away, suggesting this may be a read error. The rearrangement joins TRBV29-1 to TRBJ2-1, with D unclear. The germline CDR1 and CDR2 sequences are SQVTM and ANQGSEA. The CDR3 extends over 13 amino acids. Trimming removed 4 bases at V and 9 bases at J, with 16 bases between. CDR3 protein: CSVVGKSTGEQFF. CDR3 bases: TGCAGCGTTGTTGGAAAAAGTACTGGTGAGCAGTTCTTC.

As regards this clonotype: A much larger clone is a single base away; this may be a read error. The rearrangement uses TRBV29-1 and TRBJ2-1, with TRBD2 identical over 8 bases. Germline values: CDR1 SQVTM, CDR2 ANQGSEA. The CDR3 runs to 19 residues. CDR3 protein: CGVVPTSGGPRGGYNEQFF. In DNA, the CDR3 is TGCGGCGTTGTCCCTACTAGCGGAGGACCCCGAGGTGGCTACAATGAGCAGTTCTTC.

CDR3 in DNA: TGTGCTAGTGGTTTGGGAGATACGCAGTATTTT. This gives the protein CASGLGDTQYF. The chain carries TRBV12-5 and TRBJ2-3; D unclear. The ends were cut back, 1 base at V and 5 bases at J, with 1 base in the middle. Germline CDR1 LGHNT, CDR2 FRNRAP. The CDR3 is 11 amino acids.

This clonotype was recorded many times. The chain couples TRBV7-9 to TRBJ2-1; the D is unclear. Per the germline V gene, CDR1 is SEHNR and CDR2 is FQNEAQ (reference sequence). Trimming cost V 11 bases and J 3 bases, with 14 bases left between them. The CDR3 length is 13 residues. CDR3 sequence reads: CAPERQIYNEQFF. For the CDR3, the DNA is TGTGCCCCAGAAAGGCAGATCTACAATGAGCAGTTCTTC.

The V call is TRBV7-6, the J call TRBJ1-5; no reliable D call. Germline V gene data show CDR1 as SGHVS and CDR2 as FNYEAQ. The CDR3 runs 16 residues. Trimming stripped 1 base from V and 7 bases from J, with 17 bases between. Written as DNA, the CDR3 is TGTGCCAGCAGCTTAGAACCGGGCTCCCATATGCAGCCCCAGCATTTT. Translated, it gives CASSLEPGSHMQPQHF.

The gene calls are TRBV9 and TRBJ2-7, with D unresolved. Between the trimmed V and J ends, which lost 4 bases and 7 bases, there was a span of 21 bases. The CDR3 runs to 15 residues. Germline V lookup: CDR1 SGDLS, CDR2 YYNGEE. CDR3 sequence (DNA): TGTGCCAGCAGCCCCGAGCCAGGATGGGCGAGTGAGCAGTACTTC. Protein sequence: CASSPEPGWASEQYF.

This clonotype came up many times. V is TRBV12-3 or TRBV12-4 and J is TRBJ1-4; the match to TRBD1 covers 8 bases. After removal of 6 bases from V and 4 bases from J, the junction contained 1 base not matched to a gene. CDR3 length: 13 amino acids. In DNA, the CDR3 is TGTGCCAGCAGGACAGGGGTTAATGAAAAACTGTTTTTT. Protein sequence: CASRTGVNEKLFF.

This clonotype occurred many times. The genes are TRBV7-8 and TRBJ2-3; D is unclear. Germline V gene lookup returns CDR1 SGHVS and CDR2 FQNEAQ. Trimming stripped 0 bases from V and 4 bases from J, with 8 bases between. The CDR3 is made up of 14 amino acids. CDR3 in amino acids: CASSLAFGSDTQYF. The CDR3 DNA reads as TGTGCCAGCAGCTTAGCTTTCGGTTCAGATACGCAGTATTTT. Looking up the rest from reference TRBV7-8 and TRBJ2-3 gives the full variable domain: GAGVSQSPRYKVAKRGQDVALRCDPISGHVSLFWYQQALGQGPEFLTYFQNEAQLDKSGLPSDRFFAERPEGSVSTLKIQRTQQEDSAVYLCASSLAFGSDTQYFGPGTRLTVL.

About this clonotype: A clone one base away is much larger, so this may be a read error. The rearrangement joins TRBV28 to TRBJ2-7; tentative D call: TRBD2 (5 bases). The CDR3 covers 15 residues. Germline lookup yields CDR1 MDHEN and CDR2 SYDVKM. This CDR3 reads CTSSPRWGGSYEQYF. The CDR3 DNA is TGTACCAGCAGTCCCCGGTGGGGTGGGAGCTACGAGCAGTACTTC.